A selection of T cell receptor beta chains follows, all from one sample in a study of T-cell reconstitution after alpha-beta-depleted transplantation in children. TCRdb re-derived calls from the PCR reads in MiXCR, one entry per CDR3 protein. The sample contains some 460,000 distinct CDR3 sequences, 15% to 20% of which appear only once. Sample: PBMCs, mostly from graft donor cells, taken 360 days after TCRalphabeta/CD19-depleted stem cell transplant. These TCRs come from a boy under two years old who had a stem cell transplant for Wiskott-Aldrich syndrome, so the T cells may come from the graft donor. Both conserved end residues are trimmed from each CDR3. Clone size is stated in some rows and not others, as once, few, many or a class when expanded.

cdr3_aa: ASRREVAGRSERF
clone_size: .
j_call: TRBJ2-1
v_call: TRBV10-2

cdr3_aa: SARRTSGRQQF
clone_size: .
j_call: TRBJ2-1
v_call: TRBV20-1

cdr3_aa: SASPRGWSSGGELF
clone_size: .
j_call: TRBJ2-2
v_call: TRBV20-1

cdr3_aa: ATSRERVGTSD
clone_size: many
j_call: TRBJ2-7
v_call: TRBV15

cdr3_aa: SARRVGNQPQH
clone_size: .
j_call: TRBJ1-5
v_call: TRBV20-1

cdr3_aa: ASRIPSTGTDTQY
clone_size: .
j_call: TRBJ2-3
v_call: TRBV6-2/TRBV6-3

cdr3_aa: ASSLLPPGTGSEQY
clone_size: .
j_call: TRBJ2-7
v_call: TRBV7-8

cdr3_aa: ASSQEATSTDTQY
clone_size: .
j_call: TRBJ2-3
v_call: TRBV4-3

cdr3_aa: ASSDVAGANVLT
clone_size: .
j_call: TRBJ2-6
v_call: TRBV25-1

cdr3_aa: ASSLTPVRTDTQY
clone_size: .
j_call: TRBJ2-3
v_call: TRBV7-2

cdr3_aa: ATSRDPGGPGELF
clone_size: few
j_call: TRBJ2-2
v_call: TRBV15

cdr3_aa: SAKRGSGYT
clone_size: .
j_call: TRBJ1-2
v_call: TRBV20-1

cdr3_aa: AIGKPGNTEAF
clone_size: .
j_call: TRBJ1-1
v_call: TRBV10-3

cdr3_aa: ASSLGTFTDTQY
clone_size: .
j_call: TRBJ2-3
v_call: TRBV7-9

cdr3_aa: ASSLAAGYEQY
clone_size: .
j_call: TRBJ2-7
v_call: TRBV7-9

cdr3_aa: ASSYRASADTQY
clone_size: few
j_call: TRBJ2-3
v_call: TRBV6-2/TRBV6-3

cdr3_aa: ASSLRAGVATDTQY
clone_size: few
j_call: TRBJ2-3
v_call: TRBV7-2

cdr3_aa: SAHRAGEGDTQY
clone_size: .
j_call: TRBJ2-3
v_call: TRBV20-1

cdr3_aa: ATSDRRGQTEAF
clone_size: .
j_call: TRBJ1-1
v_call: TRBV24-1

cdr3_aa: ASSLVVRGPTGELF
clone_size: .
j_call: TRBJ2-2
v_call: TRBV5-5

cdr3_aa: ASWPGAQTLETQY
clone_size: few
j_call: TRBJ2-5
v_call: TRBV27

cdr3_aa: ASRDRGSTDTQY
clone_size: .
j_call: TRBJ2-3
v_call: TRBV10-2

cdr3_aa: ASSSTTGQRNIQY
clone_size: few
j_call: TRBJ2-4
v_call: TRBV12-3/TRBV12-4

cdr3_aa: ASSLGDRAIGIDEQF
clone_size: .
j_call: TRBJ2-1
v_call: TRBV7-7

cdr3_aa: ASSPGQGANEQF
clone_size: .
j_call: TRBJ2-1
v_call: TRBV12-3/TRBV12-4

cdr3_aa: ASSVVAGSYEQY
clone_size: few
j_call: TRBJ2-7
v_call: TRBV12-3/TRBV12-4

cdr3_aa: ATSDLSKGGDTQY
clone_size: .
j_call: TRBJ2-3
v_call: TRBV24-1

cdr3_aa: SARSPRVVAGELF
clone_size: .
j_call: TRBJ2-2
v_call: TRBV20-1

cdr3_aa: ASSEIPWDRVGYEQY
clone_size: .
j_call: TRBJ2-7
v_call: TRBV2

cdr3_aa: AGLYPGPHSYEQY
clone_size: .
j_call: TRBJ2-7
v_call: TRBV2

cdr3_aa: ASSLHRTSGGYEQY
clone_size: .
j_call: TRBJ2-7
v_call: TRBV7-2

cdr3_aa: ASSRGGGELF
clone_size: few
j_call: TRBJ2-2
v_call: TRBV4-3